This TCR beta chain was captured in a study of spatial heterogeneity in lung cancer. TCRdb passed the 5' RACE reads through MiXCR, listing each CDR3 protein once. The profile shows about 17,000 distinct CDR3 sequences, roughly 6.2% of them singletons. By sample fraction, this clonotype is medium-sized. Its antigen is still unknown. Time point given: sample taken at primary tumor resection. The sequenced material consisted of unsorted whole RNA from tumor, nontumor lung or frozen PBMC. Study outcomes and limitations: Higher tumor mutation counts went along with higher counts of expanded intratumoral alpha and beta TCRs. Tumor T cells had an estimated coverage that came to approximately 7.7% for alpha chains and roughly 14% for beta chains. Tracking of ubiquitous and regional nonsynonymous mutations by counts of ubiquitous and regional expanded TCRs, respectively, was seen.

Trimming shortened V by 4 bases and J by 5 bases, and 12 bases separated the two germline ends. CDR3 length: 14 amino acids. The germline V gene has CDR1 KGHSH and CDR2 LQKENI. The rearrangement joins TRBV18 to TRBJ2-1; weak D call: TRBD1 (6 bases). Sequencing was performed on lung tumor tissue, taken at surgery. The source is a male donor with early-stage non-small cell lung cancer. Here the CDR3 reads CASSRQGRNNEQFF. The CDR3 nucleotides are TGTGCCAGCTCACGGCAGGGGCGTAACAATGAGCAGTTCTTC.